This T cell receptor beta chain emerged from a study of T cell responses to AZD1222 COVID-19 vaccine. Method: immunoSEQ multiplex PCR; TCRdb's copy keeps in-frame clones and lacks some. The sample records approximately 160,000 clones, under 95% being singletons. This specimen was peripheral blood, taken on day 0 of AZD1222 vaccination. This clonotype originated in an adult in good health.

CDR3 residues: CASSPTNYNEQFF. CDR3 bases: TGTGCCAGCAGTCCTACCAACTACAATGAGCAGTTCTTC. The chain is built from TRBV27 and TRBJ2-1, with no clear D. CDR1 and CDR2 (germline): MNHEY, SMNVEV (reference sequence). The ends were cut back, 5 bases at V and 3 bases at J, with 8 bases in the middle. The CDR3 has 13 amino acids.